Included here is one TCR beta chain sequence, with context. This sample stems from a study of blood T cell repertoires in COVID-19. Study-level background: From T cells, B-cell-depleted T cells, or PBMCs came the material, which was cDNA or gDNA.

CDR1 is SGHNT, CDR2 YENEEA, per germline. The CDR3 contains 16 residues. Trimming cost V 1 base and J 5 bases; bases outside gene matches: 6. Assay: immunoSEQ multiplex PCR; the TCRdb copy retains only in-frame clones and omits some. Among 250,000 to 300,000 clones listed, about nine tenths were seen once. The chain joins TRBV11-3 to TRBJ1-1; 11 nucleotides agree with TRBD1. The sample taken for sequencing was PBMCs or T cells enriched from blood (not recorded which). This receptor was obtained from a man between 18 and 35 years old who had recovered from COVID-19. The CDR3 spells CASSLVPDRGRTEAFF. As DNA, the CDR3 is TGTGCCAGCAGCTTAGTCCCGGACAGGGGGCGAACTGAAGCTTTCTTT.